This T cell receptor beta chain comes out of a study of T cell responses to AZD1222 COVID-19 vaccine. Overall study results and limits: Donors were chiefly white British, with a greater number of females, and clonal diversity was perhaps underestimated. Only 5 or 6 people who got AZD1222 tested seropositive at baseline.

As regards this clone: Its target is not known.

This CDR3 has 18 amino acids. Germline CDR1 is SGHTA and CDR2 is FQGNSA. Unmatched junction bases numbered 11, after V lost 4 bases and J lost 2 bases. The protocol was immunoSEQ multiplex PCR, while the TCRdb copy is restricted to in-frame clones and leaves out a portion. The repertoire holds 110,000 to 150,000 clones, 85% to 95% seen once, with approximately 9% in the top ten. The chain links TRBV7-2 to TRBJ2-3; 11 nucleotides line up with TRBD2. This clonotype was obtained from an adult in good health. The sequences come from peripheral blood, collected on day 0 of AZD1222 vaccination. CDR3 residues: CASSSIPGTSGFTDTQYF. CDR3 coding DNA: TGTGCCAGCAGCTCCATCCCGGGGACTAGCGGATTCACAGATACGCAGTATTTT. Together with reference TRBV7-2 and TRBJ2-3, the CDR3 gives the full variable domain: GAGVSQSPSNKVTEKGKDVELRCDPISGHTALYWYRQSLGQGLEFLIYFQGNSAPDKSGLPSDRFSAERTGGSVSTLTIQRTQQEDSAVYLCASSSIPGTSGFTDTQYFGPGTRLTVL.